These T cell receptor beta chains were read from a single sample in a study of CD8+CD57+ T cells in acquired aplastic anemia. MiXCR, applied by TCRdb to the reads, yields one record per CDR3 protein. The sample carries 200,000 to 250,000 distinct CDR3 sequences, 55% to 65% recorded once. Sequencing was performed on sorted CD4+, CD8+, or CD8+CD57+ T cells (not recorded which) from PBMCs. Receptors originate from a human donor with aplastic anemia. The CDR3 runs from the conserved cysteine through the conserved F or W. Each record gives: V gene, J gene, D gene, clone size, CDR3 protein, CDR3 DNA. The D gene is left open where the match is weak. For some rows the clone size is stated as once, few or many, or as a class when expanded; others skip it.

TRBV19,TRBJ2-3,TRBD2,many,CASSMGGGGTDTQYF,TGTGCCAGTAGTATGGGGGGGGGTGGCACAGATACGCAGTATTTT
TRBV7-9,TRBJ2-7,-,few,CASSLGGWDEQYF,TGTGCCAGCAGCCTAGGGGGATGGGACGAGCAGTACTTC
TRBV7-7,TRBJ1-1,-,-,CASSNSENTEAFF,TGTGCTAGCAGCAACTCTGAGAACACTGAAGCTTTCTTT
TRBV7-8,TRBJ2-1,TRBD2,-,CASSRSGERGGFEQFF,TGTGCCAGCAGCAGAAGTGGTGAGCGGGGGGGATTTGAGCAGTTCTTC
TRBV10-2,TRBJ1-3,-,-,CASSSGRNTIYF,TGCGCCAGCAGTAGCGGTAGAAACACCATATATTTT
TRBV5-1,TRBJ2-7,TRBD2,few,CASSPGGAGGVDEQYF,TGCGCCAGCAGCCCGGGGGGAGCGGGAGGAGTCGACGAGCAGTACTTC
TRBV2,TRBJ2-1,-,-,CASSLGQFNEQFF,TGTGCCAGCAGCCTAGGACAGTTCAATGAGCAGTTCTTC
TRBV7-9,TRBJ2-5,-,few,CASSSLTTETQYF,TGTGCCAGCAGCTCCCTGACAACGGAGACCCAGTACTTC
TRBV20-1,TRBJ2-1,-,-,CSARGGGTIYNEQFF,TGCAGTGCTAGAGGGGGCGGGACCATCTACAATGAGCAGTTCTTC
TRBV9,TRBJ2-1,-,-,CASKSNFNEQFF,TGTGCCAGCAAGTCGAATTTCAATGAGCAGTTCTTC
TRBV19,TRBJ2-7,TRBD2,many,CASSITGGSGTYEQYF,TGTGCCAGTAGTATAACGGGGGGTTCTGGCACCTACGAGCAGTACTTC
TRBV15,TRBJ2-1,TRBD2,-,CATSSDNWGRGDYNEQFF,TGTGCCACCAGCAGCGATAATTGGGGTCGGGGGGATTACAATGAGCAGTTCTTC
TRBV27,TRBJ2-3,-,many,CASSWGVADTQYF,TGTGCCAGCAGTTGGGGGGTCGCAGATACGCAGTATTTT
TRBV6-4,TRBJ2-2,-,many,CASSDSQVNTGELFF,TGTGCCAGCAGTGACTCTCAAGTAAACACCGGGGAGCTGTTTTTT
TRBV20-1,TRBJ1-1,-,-,CSDIEGRGNTEAFF,TGCAGTGATATCGAGGGGCGCGGGAACACTGAAGCTTTCTTT
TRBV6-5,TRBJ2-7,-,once,CASSPGLGVSYEQYF,TGTGCCAGCAGCCCAGGGTTGGGGGTCTCCTACGAGCAGTACTTC
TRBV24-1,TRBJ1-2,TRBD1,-,CATSDSGTAIYGYTF,TGTGCCACCAGTGATTCCGGGACAGCCATCTATGGCTACACCTTC
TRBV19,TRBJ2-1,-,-,CASSIGLNNEQFF,TGTGCCAGTAGTATTGGGCTAAACAATGAGCAGTTCTTC
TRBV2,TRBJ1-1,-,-,CASSDSPSRTEAFF,TGTGCCAGCAGTGACAGTCCTTCGCGGACTGAAGCCTTCTTT
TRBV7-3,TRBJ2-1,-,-,CASSLGRTDEQFF,TGTGCCAGCAGCTTAGGGAGAACCGATGAGCAGTTCTTC